This T cell receptor beta chain derives from a study of T cells in Graves' hyperthyroidism and ophthalmopathy. Study observations and caveats: The model's output predicted ophthalmopathy at a median of about 6.5 months prior to onset.

Amplification targeted TCR beta CDR3 regions from RNA transcripts. HTBI primers were employed in a first-round RT-PCR of the TCR CDR3. TCRdb called the multiplex PCR reads again in MiXCR, with one record for every CDR3 protein. The data contain approximately 400,000 distinct CDR3 sequences, less than 20% of them seen just once; the ten biggest clones take up 35% to 50%. Ophthalmopathy in the patients scored at least 3 on Clinical Activity Score and at least 4 on NOSPECS grade, lasting under 3 months. Uncontrolled infection, other autoimmune disease, pregnancy or lactation barred patients from enrollment. The sample holds many counts of this clonotype. Antigen unknown. CDR1 is DFQATT, CDR2 SNEGSKA, per germline (reference sequence). Trimming left V 5 bases short and J 4 bases short, with 11 bases between. The CDR3 contains 12 residues.

This TCR came from a man younger than 35 with Graves' ophthalmopathy. V and J are TRBV20-1 and TRBJ1-2; D gene ambiguous. Sequenced: blood. In nucleotides, the CDR3 is TGCAGTGCTCCCCCCAGCTCCTATGGCTACACCTTC. Encoded protein: CSAPPSSYGYTF.